This TCR beta chain was identified in a study of OX40 agonist ivuxolimab in advanced cancers. Autoimmune disease history or systemic immunosuppression was exclusionary. Clones were read by immunoSEQ multiplex PCR, and TCRdb kept only the in-frame ones, dropping some. Among about 67,000 clones listed, over 75% were seen once. This CDR3 region has 14 residues. Per germline, CDR1 MNHNS and CDR2 SASEGT. Deletions cut 6 bases from V and 4 bases from J, with 15 bases between. The origin of this receptor is an adult with an advanced solid tumor such as melanoma, head and neck, liver or kidney cancer. V gene TRBV6-1 combines with J gene TRBJ1-1; a possible D gene is TRBD1 (6 bases). This material consisted of CD4+ or CD8+ T cells sorted from blood, taken in a trial of the OX40 agonist ivuxolimab. The CDR3 is CASRGQRGVTEAFF. Here the CDR3 DNA reads TGTGCCAGCAGAGGACAGAGGGGCGTCACTGAAGCTTTCTTT.